The following is a T cell receptor beta chain sequence with its context. This entry belongs to a study of shared clonotypes between healthy human individuals. V lost 5 bases to trimming and J lost 3 bases; unmatched junction nucleotides: 3. The germline gives CDR1 SGHVS, CDR2 FQNEAQ. This CDR3 is built from 13 residues. The table came from immunoSEQ multiplex PCR; TCRdb's copy has only in-frame clones and leaves some out. The sample shows some 1.4 million clones, about 96% of them seen only once. This chain joins TRBV7-8 and TRBJ1-2, with 7 bases aligning to TRBD1. Material for sequencing was naive CD4+ T cells sorted from blood. The sample's subset: CD45RA+ positively selected. The source is a man aged 25-40 years in good health. This CDR3 reads CASSRGQYYGYTF. For the CDR3, the DNA is TGTGCCAGCAGCCGGGGACAGTACTATGGCTACACCTTC.